This TCR beta chain is drawn from a study of early T cells in non-severe SARS-CoV-2 infection. Across the whole study: Sequencing used unsorted whole-blood bulk RNA, so chains lack pairing.

There are many counts of this clonotype. Individually, cDNA molecules had unique molecular identifiers attached to them. TCRdb analysed the 5' RACE reads with MiXCR anew, one entry per CDR3 protein. The top ten hold roughly 5.7% of the sample, which has over 20,000 distinct CDR3 sequences, 4% to 5.5% seen once. Looked up from germline, CDR1 is LGHNT and CDR2 is FRNRAP. The CDR3 is 15 amino acids. Trimming took 6 bases from V and 4 from J; bases not matched to a gene: 8. The rearrangement joins TRBV12-5 to TRBJ2-3, with 9 bases that match TRBD2. Source material: whole blood. The clonotype was recovered from an adult who was a healthcare worker with PCR-confirmed SARS-CoV-2 infection or an uninfected control (not recorded which). The DNA for the CDR3 is TGTGCTAGTGGATCAAGCGGGGGGTACTCAGATACGCAGTATTTT. This gives the protein CASGSSGGYSDTQYF.